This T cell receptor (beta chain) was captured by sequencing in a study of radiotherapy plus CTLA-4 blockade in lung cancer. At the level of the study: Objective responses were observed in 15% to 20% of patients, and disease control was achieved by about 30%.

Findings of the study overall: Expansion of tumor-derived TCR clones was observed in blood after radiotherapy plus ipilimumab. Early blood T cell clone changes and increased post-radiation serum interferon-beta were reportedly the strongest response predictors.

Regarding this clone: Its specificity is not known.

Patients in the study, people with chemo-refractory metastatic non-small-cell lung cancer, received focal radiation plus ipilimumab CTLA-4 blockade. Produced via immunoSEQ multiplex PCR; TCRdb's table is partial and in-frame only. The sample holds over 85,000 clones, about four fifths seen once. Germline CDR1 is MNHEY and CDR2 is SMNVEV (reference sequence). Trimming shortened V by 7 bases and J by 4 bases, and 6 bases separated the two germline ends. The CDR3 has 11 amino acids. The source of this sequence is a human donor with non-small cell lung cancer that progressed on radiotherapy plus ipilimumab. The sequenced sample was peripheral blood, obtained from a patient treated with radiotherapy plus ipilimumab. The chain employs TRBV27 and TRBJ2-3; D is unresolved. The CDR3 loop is CASISSDTQYF. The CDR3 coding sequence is TGTGCCAGCATATCGTCAGATACGCAGTATTTT.